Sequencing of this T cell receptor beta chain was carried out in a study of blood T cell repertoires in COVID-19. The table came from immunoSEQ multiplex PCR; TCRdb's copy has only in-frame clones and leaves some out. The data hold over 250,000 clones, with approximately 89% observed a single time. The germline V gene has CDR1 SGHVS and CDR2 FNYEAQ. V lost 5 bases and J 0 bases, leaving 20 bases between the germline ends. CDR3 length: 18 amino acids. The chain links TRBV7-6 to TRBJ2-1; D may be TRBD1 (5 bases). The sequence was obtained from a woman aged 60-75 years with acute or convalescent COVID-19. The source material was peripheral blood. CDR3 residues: CASSAGVGRGTSYNEQFF. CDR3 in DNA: TGTGCCAGCAGCGCTGGGGTCGGAAGGGGTACCTCCTACAATGAGCAGTTCTTC.